The present T cell receptor (beta chain) was sequenced within a study of T cell responses to AZD1222 COVID-19 vaccine. General study findings and limits: Mapped onto spike, vaccine-associated CD4 TCRs spanned it and were dominant at 160-218 and 743-854. The breadth and depth of Spike-specific TCRs increased once two AZD1222 doses had been given. Reports indicate that nearly half of spike-specific TCRs are directed at unmutated variant regions.

Note on this clone: Its target is unknown.

The CDR3 runs to 15 residues. Deletions cut 10 bases from V and 9 bases from J, with 24 bases between. CDR1 and CDR2 (germline): LNHDA, SQIVND (reference sequence). Using immunoSEQ multiplex PCR, the repertoire was profiled, and TCRdb retains in-frame clones only, with some absent. The sample contains 99,000 or so clones, around 90% of which appear only once. This receptor was obtained from an adult in good health. The sequenced sample was peripheral blood, obtained on day 0 of AZD1222 vaccination. The chain employs TRBV19 and TRBJ2-2; possibly TRBD1 or TRBD2 for D (6 bases each). CDR3 sequence reads: CATSSIFHGGWELFF. In DNA form, the CDR3 reads TGTGCCACCAGTAGTATATTTCACGGGGGCTGGGAGCTGTTTTTT.